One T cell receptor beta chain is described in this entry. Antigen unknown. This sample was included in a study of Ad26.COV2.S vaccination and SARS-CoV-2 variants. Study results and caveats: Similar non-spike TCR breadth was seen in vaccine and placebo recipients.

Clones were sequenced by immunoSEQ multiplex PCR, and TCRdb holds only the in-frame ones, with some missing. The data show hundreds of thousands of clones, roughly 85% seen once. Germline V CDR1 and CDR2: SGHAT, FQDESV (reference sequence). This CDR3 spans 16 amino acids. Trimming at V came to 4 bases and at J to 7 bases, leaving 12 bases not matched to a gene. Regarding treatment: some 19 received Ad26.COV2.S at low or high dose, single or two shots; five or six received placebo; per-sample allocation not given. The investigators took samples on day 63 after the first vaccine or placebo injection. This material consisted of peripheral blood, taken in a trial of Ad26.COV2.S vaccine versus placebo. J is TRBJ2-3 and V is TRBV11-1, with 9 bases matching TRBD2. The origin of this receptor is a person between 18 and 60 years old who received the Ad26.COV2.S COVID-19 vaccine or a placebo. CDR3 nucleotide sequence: TGTGCCAGCAGCTCGCGTAGCGGCGGGAGGGCGTATACGCAGTATTTT. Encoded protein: CASSSRSGGRAYTQYF.